The 23 T cell receptor beta chains presented below share a single source sample, sequenced in a study of response to subunit inactivated influenza vaccine. TCRdb fed the RT-PCR reads into MiXCR, producing one record per CDR3 protein. This repertoire shows 750,000 to 850,000 distinct CDR3 sequences, 18% found once; its top ten account for about a tenth. The input for sequencing was PBMCs from blood, taken 5 days after vaccination. The receptors shown here come from a man aged 50-59 years who received an inactivated influenza vaccine.

This clonotype came up a few times. V and J are TRBV7-2 and TRBJ2-4, with TRBD2 matching over 7 bases. The CDR3 has 17 amino acids. Germline V gene lookup returns CDR1 SGHTA and CDR2 FQGNSA. J gave up 3 bases and V 1 base, and 9 bases lay outside the gene matches. CDR3 amino acids: CASSLVAGVLGKNIQYF. CDR3 DNA sequence: TGTGCCAGCAGCTTAGTGGCGGGAGTACTTGGCAAAAACATTCAGTACTTC.

This clonotype was recorded many times. The chain is built from TRBV18 and TRBJ2-2; D is unclear. The V end lost 8 bases, the J end lost 0 bases, and 7 bases lay between the germline ends. The CDR3 is made up of 13 amino acids. Germline CDR1 and CDR2: KGHSH and LQKENI. This chain's CDR3 is CASSPSNTGELFF. The CDR3, as DNA: TGTGCCAGCAGTCCGTCGAACACCGGGGAGCTGTTTTTT.

This rearrangement joins TRBV18 to TRBJ2-7, with D possibly matching TRBD2 (6 bases). Germline-derived CDR1 and CDR2 are KGHSH and LQKENI. The CDR3 covers 15 residues. Deletions cut 0 bases from V and 4 bases from J, with 13 bases between. The CDR3 nucleotides are TGTGCCAGCTCACCACCGGGCGGGGTCCTATACGAGCAGTACTTC. It yields the protein CASSPPGGVLYEQYF.

The chain employs TRBV12-3 or TRBV12-4 and TRBJ2-1, with a tentative D call TRBD2 (6 bases). The CDR3 loop spans 16 amino acids. The ends were cut back, 10 bases at V and 8 bases at J, with 27 bases in the middle. The CDR3 is CAIRSPGTLLTHEQFF. CDR3 coding DNA: TGTGCCATCAGGTCGCCCGGGACTTTACTCACCCATGAGCAGTTCTTC.

This chain uses TRBV3-1 with TRBJ2-7; possible D gene TRBD2, 5 bases. Trimming took 4 bases from V and 2 from J, leaving 18 bases between them. Germline CDR1 reads LGHDT; CDR2 reads YNNKEL (reference sequence). The CDR3 runs to 16 residues. The CDR3 sequence is CASSLAPGKGPYEQYF. The DNA of the CDR3 is TGTGCCAGCAGCCTAGCACCGGGAAAAGGTCCCTACGAGCAGTACTTC.

This clonotype was observed a handful of times. The CDR3 reads CASSLASGGNSEQYF. The CDR3 DNA reads as TGCGCCAGCAGCTTGGCCAGTGGCGGGAACTCCGAGCAGTACTTC. The chain recombines TRBV5-1 with TRBJ2-7; possible D gene TRBD2, 6 bases. Trimming removed 0 bases at V and 6 bases at J, with 16 bases between. The CDR3 spans 15 residues. CDR1 is SGHRS, CDR2 YFSETQ, per germline.

A few counts support this clonotype. The chain uses TRBV12-3 or TRBV12-4 and TRBJ1-1, with unresolved D. CDR3 length: 14 residues. Trimming stripped 3 bases from V and 2 bases from J, with 10 bases between. The CDR3 sequence is CASSLMKGNTEAFF. The CDR3 nucleotides are TGTGCCAGCAGTTTGATGAAGGGCAACACTGAAGCTTTCTTT.

The rearrangement links TRBV2 to TRBJ2-1; D gene unclear. Germline lookup yields CDR1 SNHLY and CDR2 FYNNEI. V was cut by 6 bases and J by 9 bases, with 9 bases left in between. The CDR3 spans 11 residues. CDR3 protein: CASRPMVEQFF. DNA of the CDR3: TGTGCCAGCAGGCCCATGGTTGAGCAGTTCTTC.

There are a few counts of this clonotype. The chain joins TRBV7-6 to TRBJ1-5; unclear D gene. With 5 bases removed from V and 5 bases from J, the gap between germline ends came to 7 bases. CDR3 length equals 12 residues. The germline gives CDR1 SGHVS, CDR2 FNYEAQ. CDR3 nucleotide sequence: TGTGCCAGCAGCCCCTCGTATCAGCCCCAGCATTTT. It is translated as CASSPSYQPQHF. Full variable domain (missing parts from reference TRBV7-6 and TRBJ1-5): GAGVSQSPRYKVTKRGQDVALRCDPISGHVSLYWYRQALGQGPEFLTYFNYEAQQDKSGLPNDRFSAERPEGSISTLTIQRTEQRDSAMYRCASSPSYQPQHFGDGTRLSIL.

The chain employs TRBV9 and TRBJ2-7; D might be TRBD1 (6 bases). Germline CDR1 is SGDLS and CDR2 is YYNGEE. This CDR3 contains 13 residues. Trimming shortened V by 0 bases and J by 6 bases, and 10 bases separated the two germline ends. The CDR3 nucleotides are TGTGCCAGCAGCGTAGGTGACAGGAGCGAGCAGTACTTC. It encodes CASSVGDRSEQYF.

V usage is TRBV5-1 and J usage is TRBJ2-7, with 8 bases lining up with TRBD2. Germline-derived CDR1 and CDR2 are SGHRS and YFSETQ. The CDR3 runs 15 residues. After removal of 2 bases from V and 0 bases from J, the junction contained 4 bases not matched to a gene. CDR3 residues: CASSFGREGSYEQYF. The CDR3 nucleotides are TGCGCCAGCAGCTTCGGACGGGAGGGCTCCTACGAGCAGTACTTC.

The chain carries TRBV10-3 and TRBJ2-2, with D possibly matching TRBD1 (5 bases). The CDR3 has 15 residues. Trimming took off 5 bases at V and 0 bases at J, with 10 bases between the two ends. Per germline, CDR1 ENHRY and CDR2 SYGVKD. The CDR3 reads CAISYDSPNTGELFF. The DNA of the CDR3 is TGTGCCATCAGTTATGACAGCCCGAACACCGGGGAGCTGTTTTTT.

The chain combines TRBV6-1 with TRBJ1-2, with D possibly TRBD1 on 5 matching bases. Trimming cost V 2 bases and J 0 bases, with 10 bases left between them. Germline V gene lookup returns CDR1 MNHNS and CDR2 SASEGT. CDR3 length: 15 amino acids. CDR3 DNA: TGTGCCAGCAGTGAACGGGGCCGAGCTAACTATGGCTACACCTTC. The encoded protein is CASSERGRANYGYTF.

This clonotype was detected only a few times. The genes are TRBV11-2 and TRBJ2-1; 8 bases line up with TRBD1. The CDR3 sequence is 15 residues long. Germline CDR1 is SGHAT and CDR2 is FQNNGV. With 5 bases clipped from V and 7 bases from J, the junction kept 10 bases outside the gene matches. CDR3 in DNA: TGTGCCAGCAGCAAGTACGACAGGGGTGGGAATGAGCAGTTCTTC. The encoded protein is CASSKYDRGGNEQFF.

The table lists this clonotype with many counts. The rearrangement uses TRBV7-2 and TRBJ2-7; D possibly corresponds to TRBD2 (5 bases). This CDR3 contains 12 residues. Germline values: CDR1 SGHTA, CDR2 FQGNSA. The ends were cut back, 5 bases at V and 4 bases at J, with 9 bases in the middle. CDR3 DNA sequence: TGTGCCAGCAGCAAGAGCGGTTACGAGCAGTACTTC. Amino acid sequence: CASSKSGYEQYF.

This clonotype has just a few counts. The chain links TRBV4-3 to TRBJ1-6, with D maybe TRBD1 (6 bases). CDR1 LGHNA and CDR2 YSLEER come from the germline V gene. With 2 bases removed from V and 9 bases from J, the gap between germline ends came to 8 bases. This CDR3 spans 13 amino acids. The CDR3 region is CASSQQQGSPLHF. CDR3 DNA sequence: TGCGCCAGCAGCCAACAACAGGGTTCACCCCTCCACTTT.

The V call is TRBV7-2, the J call TRBJ2-5; the D gene is possibly TRBD2 (6 bases). This CDR3 comprises 16 residues. V was pared by 5 bases and J by 1 base, with 17 bases between. CDR1 and CDR2 from the germline V gene are SGHTA and FQGNSA. CDR3 coding DNA: TGTGCCAGCAGCCCGGGGACTGGCACCTTCCAAGAGACCCAGTACTTC. Its translation is CASSPGTGTFQETQYF.

The rearrangement uses TRBV24-1 and TRBJ2-1; D perhaps matches TRBD2 (6 bases). Trimming left V 1 base short and J 6 bases short, with 15 bases between. CDR3 length: 16 residues. From germline, CDR1 is KGHDR and CDR2 SFDVKD. The CDR3 loop reads CATSDLGWLGGNEQFF. The CDR3 bases are TGTGCCACCAGTGATTTAGGGTGGTTGGGAGGCAATGAGCAGTTCTTC.

V gene TRBV19 combines with J gene TRBJ1-5; D not resolved. Trimming pared 5 bases from V and 7 bases from J, leaving 15 bases between. The CDR3 loop spans 14 amino acids. The germline V gene encodes CDR1 LNHDA and CDR2 SQIVND (reference sequence). The chain's CDR3 is CASSPGEARQPQHF. The CDR3 nucleotides read TGTGCCAGTAGTCCTGGGGAGGCTAGGCAGCCCCAGCATTTT.

This chain uses TRBV29-1 with TRBJ2-7, with D tentatively TRBD1 (7 bases). Germline V gives CDR1 SQVTM, CDR2 ANQGSEA. V was trimmed by 7 bases and J by 3 bases, leaving 10 bases between them. The CDR3 sequence is 11 residues long. CDR3 residues: CSAQGGYEQYF. DNA of the CDR3: TGCAGCGCCCAGGGGGGCTACGAGCAGTACTTC.

This clonotype was recorded a few times. This sequence joins TRBV7-9 and TRBJ2-2, with unresolved D. V lost 6 bases to trimming and J lost 7 bases, with 9 bases between them. The germline gives CDR1 SEHNR, CDR2 FQNEAQ (reference sequence). This CDR3 is 12 amino acids long. The CDR3 is CASRRRSGELFF. CDR3 bases: TGTGCCAGCAGAAGACGGAGCGGGGAGCTGTTTTTT.

This clonotype has just a few counts. The chain employs TRBV20-1 and TRBJ2-2; 10 nucleotides match TRBD1. V lost 2 bases, J lost 7 bases, and 4 bases stayed unmatched. CDR1 is DFQATT and CDR2 is SNEGSKA in the germline V gene (reference sequence). This CDR3 is 14 amino acids long. CDR3 nucleotides: TGCAGTGCTAGACCGACAGGGGGCTACGGGGAGCTGTTTTTT. Amino acids: CSARPTGGYGELFF.

The chain joins TRBV7-2 to TRBJ1-2, with D unclear. From germline, CDR1 is SGHTA and CDR2 FQGNSA. This CDR3 contains 13 residues. V shed 1 base and J shed 8 bases, with 11 bases lying between them. The CDR3 DNA follows: TGTGCCAGCAGCTTAGACAGCGTCGTGGGCTACACCTTC. Amino acid sequence: CASSLDSVVGYTF.